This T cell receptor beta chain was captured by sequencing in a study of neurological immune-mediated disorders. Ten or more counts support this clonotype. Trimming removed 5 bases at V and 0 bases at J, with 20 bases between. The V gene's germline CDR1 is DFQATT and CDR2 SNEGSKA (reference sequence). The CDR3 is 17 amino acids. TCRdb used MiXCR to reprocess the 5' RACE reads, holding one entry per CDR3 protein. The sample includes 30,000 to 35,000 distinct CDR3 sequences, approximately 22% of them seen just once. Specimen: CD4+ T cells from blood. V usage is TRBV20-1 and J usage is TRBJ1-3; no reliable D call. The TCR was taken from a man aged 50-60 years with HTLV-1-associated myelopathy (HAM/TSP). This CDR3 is CSALKGGRTASGNTIYF. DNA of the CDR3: TGCAGTGCTCTGAAGGGAGGACGCACTGCCTCTGGAAACACCATATATTTT.